A single sample is the source of the 32 T cell receptor beta chains below, sequenced in a study of shared clonotypes between healthy human individuals (TCRdb year 2020). The receptor library was made with the immunoSEQ multiplex PCR assay. TCRdb holds this immuneACCESS table with in-frame rearrangements only. Some clones are missing; in checked studies, unresolved V genes explain under half, and the rest has no known cause. A total of about 600,000 clones appear in this sample, more than 95% of them only once. 0.057% of the sample lies in the top ten. Sequencing used naive CD4+ T cells sorted from blood. The cell subset or site label for this specimen denotes: CD45RA+ positively selected. Every receptor here comes from a woman in her twenties or thirties in good health.

This chain links TRBV2 with TRBJ2-7, with unresolved D. Germline V lookup: CDR1 SNHLY, CDR2 FYNNEI. The CDR3 totals 13 residues. Trimming removed 4 bases at V and 3 bases at J, with 10 bases between. This CDR3 is CASSARLLYEQYF. The CDR3 region has the DNA TGTGCCAGCAGTGCCCGGCTTCTCTACGAGCAGTACTTC. The full variable domain, in which reference TRBV2 and TRBJ2-7 provide the parts outside the CDR3, is EPEVTQTPSHQVTQMGQEVILRCVPISNHLYFYWYRQILGQKVEFLVSFYNNEISEKSEIFDDQFSVERPDGSNFTLKIRSTKLEDSAMYFCASSARLLYEQYFGPGTRLTVT.

This clone was recorded once. In DNA form, the CDR3 reads TGTGCCTGGAGTCGAACGGGCCTCTCCAAAGAGACCCAGTACTTC. It yields the protein CAWSRTGLSKETQYF. V and J are TRBV30 and TRBJ2-5, with D unresolved. Looked up from germline, CDR1 is GTSNPN and CDR2 is SVGIG (reference sequence). CDR3 size: 15 residues. The V gene lost 2 bases and the J gene lost 3 bases, with 16 bases spanning the gap.

The gene calls are TRBV11-1 and TRBJ2-7; D may be TRBD2 (6 bases). V was clipped by 3 bases and J by 3 bases, with 15 bases between them. CDR1 is SGHAT and CDR2 is FQDESV in the germline V gene (reference sequence). The CDR3 is 15 residues long. This chain's CDR3 is CASSLKGGKYYEQYF. The CDR3 nucleotides are TGTGCCAGCAGCTTGAAAGGCGGGAAATACTACGAGCAGTACTTC.

V is TRBV6-5 and J is TRBJ1-1; D gene uncertain. Germline CDR1 and CDR2: MNHEY and SVGAGI. V was cut by 4 bases and J by 8 bases, with 8 bases left in between. The CDR3 extends over 11 amino acids. CDR3 amino acids: CASSSRMEAFF. CDR3 nucleotides: TGTGCCAGCAGTTCGAGGATGGAAGCTTTCTTT.

The chain recombines TRBV19 with TRBJ2-7, with D perhaps matching TRBD2 (5 bases). CDR1 LNHDA and CDR2 SQIVND come from the germline V gene (reference sequence). V dropped 8 bases and J dropped 2 bases, with 16 bases sitting between them. The CDR3 loop spans 14 amino acids. The CDR3 spells CASRLAAEAYEQYF. As DNA, the CDR3 is TGTGCCAGTCGCCTTGCGGCGGAGGCCTACGAGCAGTACTTC.

This clone was seen only a few times. The V and J genes are TRBV30 and TRBJ2-7; D uncertain. CDR1 and CDR2 from the germline V gene are GTSNPN and SVGIG (reference sequence). Trimming removed 0 bases at V and 2 bases at J, with 8 bases between. The CDR3 length is 13 residues. The CDR3 region has the DNA TGTGCCTGGAGTGTGTGGCCACCCTACGAGCAGTACTTC. Translated: CAWSVWPPYEQYF.

This clone appeared a single time. The rearrangement uses TRBV14 and TRBJ2-2; 7 bases are a match to TRBD1. This CDR3 region has 16 residues. The germline V gene encodes CDR1 SGHDN and CDR2 FVKESK. V lost 4 bases to trimming and J lost 3 bases; unmatched junction nucleotides: 8. The CDR3 DNA reads as TGTGCCAGCAGCCTTAGCTGGGACAGATACACCGGGGAGCTGTTTTTT. Translation: CASSLSWDRYTGELFF.

This sequence joins TRBV10-3 and TRBJ1-4; perhaps TRBD1 as D (5 bases). The V gene's germline CDR1 is ENHRY and CDR2 SYGVKD. CDR3 length equals 15 residues. The V and J ends lost 4 bases and 5 bases respectively, with 14 bases between them. CDR3 in amino acids: CAISARPDSNEKLFF. The CDR3 region has the DNA TGTGCCATCAGTGCCCGTCCTGACAGCAATGAAAAACTGTTTTTT.

The gene calls are TRBV5-4 and TRBJ2-5; maybe TRBD1 (6 bases). V dropped 4 bases and J dropped 0 bases, with 10 bases sitting between them. The CDR3 has 14 residues. Germline V gives CDR1 SGHNT, CDR2 YYREEE (reference sequence). The CDR3 reads CASSQDRNQETQYF. The DNA of the CDR3 is TGTGCCAGCAGCCAGGACAGAAACCAAGAGACCCAGTACTTC. The entire variable domain, with the rest obtained from reference TRBV5-4 and TRBJ2-5, is as follows: ETGVTQSPTHLIKTRGQQVTLRCSSQSGHNTVSWYQQALGQGPQFIFQYYREEENGRGNFPPRFSGLQFPNYSSELNVNALELDDSALYLCASSQDRNQETQYFGPGTRLLVL.

The J gene is TRBJ2-1, the V gene TRBV29-1; D perhaps matches TRBD2 (7 bases). There are 14 residues in the CDR3. V dropped 4 bases and J dropped 5 bases, with 15 bases sitting between them. Germline V CDR1 and CDR2: SQVTM, ANQGSEA. The CDR3 region has the DNA TGCAGCGTTGGCGGGCTGGGGGGGCACAATGAGCAGTTCTTC. Encoded protein: CSVGGLGGHNEQFF.

The chain is built from TRBV2 and TRBJ1-4, with D perhaps matching TRBD1 (6 bases). CDR1 and CDR2 from the germline V gene are SNHLY and FYNNEI. The CDR3 runs to 14 residues. Trimming took off 10 bases at V and 0 bases at J, with 12 bases between the two ends. The CDR3 DNA follows: TGTGCCACCTTACAGGGATCAACTAATGAAAAACTGTTTTTT. Translating gives CATLQGSTNEKLFF. Filled out from reference TRBV2 and TRBJ1-4, the complete variable domain reads EPEVTQTPSHQVTQMGQEVILRCVPISNHLYFYWYRQILGQKVEFLVSFYNNEISEKSEIFDDQFSVERPDGSNFTLKIRSTKLEDSAMYFCATLQGSTNEKLFFGSGTQLSVL.

The V call is TRBV18, the J call TRBJ2-1; D is ambiguous. With 0 bases removed from V and 8 bases from J, the gap between germline ends came to 8 bases. CDR1 KGHSH and CDR2 LQKENI come from the germline V gene. This CDR3 comprises 13 residues. CDR3 protein: CASSPPGLHEQFF. CDR3 bases: TGTGCCAGCTCACCACCAGGCTTACATGAGCAGTTCTTC.

The table lists this clone with a count of one. The chain links TRBV5-1 to TRBJ1-2; 7 bases are a match to TRBD1. This CDR3 region has 17 residues. Trimming cost V 4 bases and J 1 base; bases outside gene matches: 13. The germline V gene has CDR1 SGHRS and CDR2 YFSETQ. CDR3 sequence (DNA): TGCGCCAGCAGCGCAACAGGGGTAATACTGAATAACTATGGCTACACCTTC. Encoded protein: CASSATGVILNNYGYTF.

The chain recombines TRBV7-2 with TRBJ2-7; a possible D gene is TRBD2 (5 bases). The CDR3 loop spans 15 amino acids. Trimming took off 5 bases at V and 6 bases at J, with 20 bases between the two ends. Germline V lookup: CDR1 SGHTA, CDR2 FQGNSA. The CDR3 DNA reads as TGTGCCAGCAGCCGGGATGCGGAGCCGGTTTCCGAGCAGTACTTC. It yields the protein CASSRDAEPVSEQYF.

The chain couples TRBV7-9 to TRBJ2-1; D remains ambiguous. Germline CDR1 and CDR2: SEHNR and FQNEAQ (reference sequence). CDR3 length: 12 residues. V lost 2 bases to trimming and J lost 7 bases, with 6 bases between them. In nucleotides, the CDR3 is TGTGCCAGCAGCTTATTGGATAATGAGCAGTTCTTC. It translates to CASSLLDNEQFF. The whole variable domain, remainder taken from reference TRBV7-9 and TRBJ2-1, is DTGVSQNPRHKITKRGQNVTFRCDPISEHNRLYWYRQTLGQGPEFLTYFQNEAQLEKSRLLSDRFSAERPKGSFSTLEIQRTEQGDSAMYLCASSLLDNEQFFGPGTRLTVL.

The chain uses TRBV18 and TRBJ2-7, with 8 positions matching TRBD2. Per germline, CDR1 KGHSH and CDR2 LQKENI. J lost 5 bases, V lost 2 bases, and 5 bases had no gene match. The CDR3 has 14 residues. In DNA form, the CDR3 reads TGTGCCAGCTCACCAAGCGGGAGTAGCCACGAGCAGTACTTC. It codes for CASSPSGSSHEQYF.

The chain carries TRBV9 and TRBJ2-1; D may correspond to TRBD1 or TRBD2 (5 bases each). The V gene's germline CDR1 is SGDLS and CDR2 YYNGEE. V was shortened by 4 bases and J by 5 bases, with 19 bases between the two germline ends. There are 16 residues in the CDR3. CDR3 nucleotides: TGTGCCAGCAGCCATAATCCGGGACGTCATAACAATGAGCAGTTCTTC. Amino acids: CASSHNPGRHNNEQFF.

The rearrangement links TRBV28 to TRBJ2-4, with 8 nucleotides matching TRBD2. The CDR3 contains 15 residues. V trimming: 7 bases; J trimming: 9 bases; junction bases outside the gene matches: 14. CDR1 is MDHEN, CDR2 SYDVKM, per germline. CDR3 loop: CASNSEGSGNFIQYF. The CDR3 DNA reads TGTGCCAGCAACAGTGAGGGTAGCGGGAATTTCATTCAGTACTTC.

The chain links TRBV5-1 to TRBJ2-1; 9 bases are a match to TRBD2. CDR1 is SGHRS, CDR2 YFSETQ, per germline. The CDR3 covers 21 residues. J was trimmed by 8 bases and V by 7 bases; bases with no gene match: 31. In DNA, the CDR3 is TGCGCCAGCGCATGGAGCCCCATGCCCATTTTAGCGGGAGACCCCTTCTATGAGCAGTTCTTC. The encoded protein is CASAWSPMPILAGDPFYEQFF.

The chain has TRBV5-8 and TRBJ2-3, with D possibly being TRBD1 or TRBD2 (5 bases each). Trimming took 0 bases from V and 2 from J, leaving 16 bases between them. This CDR3 is 17 amino acids long. Germline V lookup: CDR1 SGHTS, CDR2 YDEGEE. The CDR3 protein is CASSLGKGSGLTDTQYF. CDR3 DNA: TGTGCCAGCAGCTTGGGGAAGGGGAGCGGACTCACAGATACGCAGTATTTT.

The gene calls are TRBV29-1 and TRBJ1-1, with D possibly matching TRBD1 (5 bases). This CDR3 comprises 13 residues. Germline V gives CDR1 SQVTM, CDR2 ANQGSEA. V shed 5 bases and J shed 11 bases, with 21 bases lying between them. CDR3 loop: CSVWGTVLSQAFF. The CDR3, as DNA: TGCAGCGTTTGGGGGACCGTCCTATCGCAGGCTTTCTTT.

The rearrangement links TRBV28 to TRBJ1-4; 10 nucleotides agree with TRBD1. The germline V gene has CDR1 MDHEN and CDR2 SYDVKM. This CDR3 is built from 13 residues. The junction had 7 bases not matched to a gene; V was cut back by 6 bases and J by 12 bases. The CDR3 DNA is TGTGCCAGCAGCCTCCCGGGGACAGGGGAACTGTTTTTT. It yields the protein CASSLPGTGELFF.

This chain joins TRBV30 and TRBJ2-3, with D uncertain. The CDR3 sequence is 14 residues long. Germline V CDR1 and CDR2: GTSNPN, SVGIG (reference sequence). V lost 0 bases and J 0 bases, leaving 7 bases between the germline ends. CDR3 coding DNA: TGTGCCTGGAGTGTTTTTACTAGCACAGATACGCAGTATTTT. It specifies CAWSVFTSTDTQYF.

J is TRBJ2-1 and V is TRBV10-1, with D perhaps assigned TRBD1 or TRBD2 (6 bases each). V was cut by 4 bases and J by 0 bases, with 13 bases left in between. The CDR3 contains 16 residues. Germline assignment: CDR1 WNHNN and CDR2 SYGVQD (reference sequence). The DNA for the CDR3 is TGCGCCAGCAGTGGGACCGGGGGCCGCTCCTACAATGAGCAGTTCTTC. Translating it yields CASSGTGGRSYNEQFF.

To note about this clone: Other DNA sequences within the sample encode an identical CDR3. CDR3 coding DNA: TGCGCCAGCAGCTTGGGGGATACGCAGTATTTT. This translates into CASSLGDTQYF. V usage is TRBV5-1 and J usage is TRBJ2-3; D ambiguous. V dropped 0 bases and J dropped 6 bases, with 2 bases sitting between them. Germline V gene sequence: CDR1 SGHRS, CDR2 YFSETQ. This CDR3 is built from 11 residues.

The J gene is TRBJ2-1, the V gene TRBV9; D tentatively reads TRBD1 or TRBD2 (5 bases each). Germline CDR1 SGDLS, CDR2 YYNGEE. V shed 3 bases and J shed 9 bases, with 22 bases lying between them. This CDR3 is 16 amino acids long. The CDR3 region has the DNA TGTGCCAGCAGCGCCAACGGGGCCCTCTTTGTGCGTGAGCAGTTCTTC. This codes for CASSANGALFVREQFF.

The chain carries TRBV5-5 and TRBJ2-2, with 11 positions matching TRBD2. Losses at the gene ends were 4 bases for V and 6 bases for J; bases not matched to a gene: 5. The CDR3 runs 15 residues. Germline V gene sequence: CDR1 SGHKS, CDR2 YYEKEE (reference sequence). The CDR3 here is CASSPIAGGSGELFF. The CDR3 DNA is TGTGCCAGCAGCCCTATAGCGGGAGGGTCCGGGGAGCTGTTTTTT.

The chain joins TRBV7-3 to TRBJ1-6; D gene unclear. Germline V lookup: CDR1 SGHTA, CDR2 FQGTGA. The CDR3 loop spans 13 amino acids. Trimming pared 4 bases from V and 7 bases from J, leaving 8 bases between. The CDR3 nucleotides are TGTGCCAGCAGCTCCACTTACAATTCACCCCTCCACTTT. Protein sequence: CASSSTYNSPLHF.

This chain links TRBV18 with TRBJ2-1, with D maybe TRBD2 (5 bases). The CDR3 contains 13 residues. Trimming took 3 bases from V and 7 from J, leaving 10 bases between them. CDR1 KGHSH and CDR2 LQKENI come from the germline V gene. CDR3 loop: CASSPKLVNEQFF. The CDR3 DNA reads TGTGCCAGCTCACCGAAACTAGTAAATGAGCAGTTCTTC.

This chain connects TRBV5-1 to TRBJ2-1, with D possibly called TRBD1 or TRBD2 (5 bases each). Per the germline V gene, CDR1 is SGHRS and CDR2 is YFSETQ. V was pared by 4 bases and J by 6 bases, with 20 bases between. The CDR3 has 16 residues. This chain's CDR3 is CASSVPGTKVGNEQFF. As DNA, the CDR3 is TGCGCCAGCAGCGTGCCCGGGACCAAGGTTGGCAATGAGCAGTTCTTC.

The rearrangement joins TRBV6-6 to TRBJ2-1, with D hard to call. This CDR3 spans 13 amino acids. V was pared by 1 base and J by 5 bases, with 6 bases between. The germline CDR1 and CDR2 sequences are MNHNY and SVGAGI (reference sequence). The CDR3 here is CASSYFQDNEQFF. The CDR3 DNA is TGTGCCAGCAGTTACTTCCAGGACAATGAGCAGTTCTTC.

This chain uses TRBV4-2 with TRBJ2-7, with TRBD2 matching 10 bases. V was clipped by 1 base and J by 2 bases; unmatched bases: 2. The CDR3 runs to 15 residues. Germline assignment: CDR1 LGHNA and CDR2 YNFKEQ. The CDR3 nucleotides are TGTGCCAGCAGCCAAGCGCTAGCGGGAGCCTACGAGCAGTACTTC. The encoded protein is CASSQALAGAYEQYF.